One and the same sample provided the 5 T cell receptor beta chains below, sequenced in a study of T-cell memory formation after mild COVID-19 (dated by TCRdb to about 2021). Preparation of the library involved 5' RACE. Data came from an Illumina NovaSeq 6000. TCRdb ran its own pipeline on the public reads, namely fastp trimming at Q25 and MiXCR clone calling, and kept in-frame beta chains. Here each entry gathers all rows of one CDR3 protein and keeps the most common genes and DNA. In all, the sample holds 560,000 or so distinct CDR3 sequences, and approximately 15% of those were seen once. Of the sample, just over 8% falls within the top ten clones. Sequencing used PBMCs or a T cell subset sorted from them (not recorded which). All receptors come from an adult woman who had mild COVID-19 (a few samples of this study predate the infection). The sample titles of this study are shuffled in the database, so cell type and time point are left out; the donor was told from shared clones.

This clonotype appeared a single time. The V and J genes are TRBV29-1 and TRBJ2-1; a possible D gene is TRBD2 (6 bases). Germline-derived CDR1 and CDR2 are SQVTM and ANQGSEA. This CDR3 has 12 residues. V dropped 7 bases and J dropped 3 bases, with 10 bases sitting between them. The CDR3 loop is CSAVGGYNEQFF. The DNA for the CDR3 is TGCAGCGCCGTCGGGGGCTACAATGAGCAGTTCTTC.

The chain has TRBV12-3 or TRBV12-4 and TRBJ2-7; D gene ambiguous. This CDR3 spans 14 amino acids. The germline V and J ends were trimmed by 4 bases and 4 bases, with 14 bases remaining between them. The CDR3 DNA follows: TGTGCCAGCAGTTGGCCCAGCCAGACTTACGAGCAGTACTTC. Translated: CASSWPSQTYEQYF.

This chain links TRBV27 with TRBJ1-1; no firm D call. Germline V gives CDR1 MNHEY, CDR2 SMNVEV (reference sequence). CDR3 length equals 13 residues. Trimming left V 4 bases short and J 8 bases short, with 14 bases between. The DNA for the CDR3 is TGTGCCAGCAGTTCCCAAGTAGGAGAGGAAGCTTTCTTT. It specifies CASSSQVGEEAFF.

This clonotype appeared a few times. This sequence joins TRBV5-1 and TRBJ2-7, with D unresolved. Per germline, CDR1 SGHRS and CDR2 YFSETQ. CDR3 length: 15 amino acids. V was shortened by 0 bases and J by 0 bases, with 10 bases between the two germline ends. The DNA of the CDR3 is TGCGCCAGCAGCTTGGGTCAGAGGAGCTCCTACGAGCAGTACTTC. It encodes CASSLGQRSSYEQYF.

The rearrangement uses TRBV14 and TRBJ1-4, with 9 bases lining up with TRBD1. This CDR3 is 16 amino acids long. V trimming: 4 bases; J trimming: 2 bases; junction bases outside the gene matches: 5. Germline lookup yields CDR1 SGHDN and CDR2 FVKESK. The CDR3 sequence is CASSPGTGHTNEKLFF. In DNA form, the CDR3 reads TGTGCCAGCAGCCCCGGGACAGGGCATACTAATGAAAAACTGTTTTTT. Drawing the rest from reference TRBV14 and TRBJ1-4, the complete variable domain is EAGVTQFPSHSVIEKGQTVTLRCDPISGHDNLYWYRRVMGKEIKFLLHFVKESKQDESGMPNNRFLAERTGGTYSTLKVQPAELEDSGVYFCASSPGTGHTNEKLFFGSGTQLSVL.